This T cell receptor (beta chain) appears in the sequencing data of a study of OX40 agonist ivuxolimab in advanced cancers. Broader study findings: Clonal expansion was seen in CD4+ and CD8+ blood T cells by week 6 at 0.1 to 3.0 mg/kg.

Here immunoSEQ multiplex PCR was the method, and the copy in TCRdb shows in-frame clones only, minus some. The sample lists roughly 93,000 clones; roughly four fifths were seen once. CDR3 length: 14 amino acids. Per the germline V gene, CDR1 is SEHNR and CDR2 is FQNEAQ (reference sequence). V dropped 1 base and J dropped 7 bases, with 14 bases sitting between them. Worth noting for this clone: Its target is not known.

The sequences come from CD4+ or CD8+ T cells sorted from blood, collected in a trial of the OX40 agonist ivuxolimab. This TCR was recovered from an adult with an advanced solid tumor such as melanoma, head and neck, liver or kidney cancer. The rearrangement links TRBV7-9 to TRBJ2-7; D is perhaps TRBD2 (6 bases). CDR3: CASSLEQGGKEQYF. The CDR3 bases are TGTGCCAGCAGCTTAGAGCAGGGAGGAAAGGAGCAGTACTTC.